Listed below are T cell receptor beta chains from one sample, sequenced in a study of cytomegalovirus exposure and HLA in healthy donors. Clones were sequenced by immunoSEQ multiplex PCR, and TCRdb holds only the in-frame ones, with some missing. The sample comprises some 99,000 clones, around four fifths of which are singletons, and over 7% rests with the top ten. The sequenced sample consisted of PBMCs. All receptors derive from a woman aged 45 to 65 in good health and CMV-seropositive. The CDR3 runs from the conserved cysteine through the conserved F or W. Each record gives: D gene, clone size, V gene, J gene, CDR3 DNA, CDR3 protein. D genes are given only for firm matches. Only some rows state a clone size, as once, few, many or a class for expanded clones.

TRBD2	-	TRBV25-1	TRBJ2-1	TGTGCCAGCAGTGTACTAGCGGGGGGCTCCTACAATGAGCAGTTCTTC	CASSVLAGGSYNEQFF
TRBD1	once	TRBV5-1	TRBJ2-1	TGCGCCAGCAGCTTCCAACGACAGGGTGACTTCAATGAGCAGTTCTTC	CASSFQRQGDFNEQFF
-	-	TRBV7-3	TRBJ2-1	TGTGCCAGCAGCCTCAGGGGGGACCGCTACAATGAGCAGTTCTTC	CASSLRGDRYNEQFF
-	-	TRBV5-6	TRBJ2-5	TGTGCCAGCAGCTTGGCTGGAGCGGATGAGAGTGAGCAGTACTTC	CASSLAGADESEQYF
TRBD2	-	TRBV7-3	TRBJ2-2	TGTGCCAGCAGCTCGGGACTAGCGGGGACCGGGGAGCTGTTTTTT	CASSSGLAGTGELFF
TRBD1	-	TRBV5-4	TRBJ1-6	TGTGCCAGCAGCCCGGGACAGGGAAATTCACCCCTCCACTTT	CASSPGQGNSPLHF
-	-	TRBV6-5	TRBJ2-3	TGTGCCAGCAGTTACTCGGTCACTAGCTCCACAGATACGCAGTATTTT	CASSYSVTSSTDTQYF
TRBD1	-	TRBV23-1	TRBJ2-3	TGCGCCAGCAGTCACCCCTCCGGGACAGGGATAGATACGCAGTATTTT	CASSHPSGTGIDTQYF
TRBD1	-	TRBV7-2	TRBJ2-7	TGTGCCAGCAGCCCCAACCCGGACAGGGGAGGAGGATACGAGCAGTACTTC	CASSPNPDRGGGYEQYF
-	once	TRBV7-8	TRBJ1-3	TGTGCCAGCAGCTTAGGACAGGCCTCAGGAAACACCATATATTTT	CASSLGQASGNTIYF
-	-	TRBV2	TRBJ1-3	TGTGCCAGCAGTTTTTTACAGGTCACCGGAAACACCATATATTTT	CASSFLQVTGNTIYF
TRBD1	-	TRBV4-3	TRBJ2-7	TGCGCCAGCAGCCAACTAGGGACAGGGGGATTAGAGCAGTACTTC	CASSQLGTGGLEQYF
TRBD1	-	TRBV11-2	TRBJ1-6	TGTGCCAGCAGCTTAGGCCCGAGGGGACAGGGGGCGCGCTCACCCCTCCACTTT	CASSLGPRGQGARSPLHF
-	-	TRBV7-9	TRBJ1-4	TGTGCCAGCAGCTTAGGAGTCGGTGCAACTAATGAAAAACTGTTTTTT	CASSLGVGATNEKLFF
TRBD1	-	TRBV28	TRBJ1-2	TGTGCCAGCACTTCCCCTTGGGGGGGACAGGGGCTGTATGGCTACACCTTC	CASTSPWGGQGLYGYTF
TRBD1	-	TRBV4-3	TRBJ2-3	TGCGCCAGCAGCCAAGGAGACAGGACAGGAGATACGCAGTATTTT	CASSQGDRTGDTQYF
TRBD1	-	TRBV5-4	TRBJ1-1	TGTGCCAGCAGCCGACAGGGGGAAATTCCTGAAGCTTTCTTT	CASSRQGEIPEAFF
-	-	TRBV19	TRBJ1-3	TGTGCCAGTAGTATCTTGGACAGCAACTCTGGAAACACCATATATTTT	CASSILDSNSGNTIYF
-	once	TRBV5-4	TRBJ2-5	TGTGCCAGCAAAGAGGGTGGGGTGCGGGAGACCCAGTACTTC	CASKEGGVRETQYF
TRBD1	-	TRBV14	TRBJ1-4	TGTGCCAGCAGCCAAGATGGGGACAGGGTAGGGGAAAAACTGTTTTTT	CASSQDGDRVGEKLFF
TRBD2	-	TRBV9	TRBJ2-1	TGTGCCAGCAGCCTAGCGGACAATGAGCAGTTCTTC	CASSLADNEQFF
TRBD1	-	TRBV6-5	TRBJ2-7	TGTGCCAGCAGGGGGACAGGGAGGGGCGAGCAGTACTTC	CASRGTGRGEQYF
-	-	TRBV10-3	TRBJ1-3	TGTGCCATCAGTGGGACAGAAGGATCAGGAAACACCATATATTTT	CAISGTEGSGNTIYF
-	-	TRBV2	TRBJ2-7	TGTGCCAGCAGTGGGGTGAGGAGCACCTACGAGCAGTACTTC	CASSGVRSTYEQYF
TRBD2	few	TRBV4-1	TRBJ2-5	TGCGCCAGCAGCCCTTTCCCAACTAGCGGGGGCGAGACCCAGTACTTC	CASSPFPTSGGETQYF
TRBD1	-	TRBV10-3	TRBJ2-2	TGTGCCATCCAGACGGGACAGGGCCATCCTGAGCTGTTTTTT	CAIQTGQGHPELFF
-	-	TRBV5-4	TRBJ1-2	TGTGCCAGCAGCTTGGTACAGAACTATGGCTACACCTTC	CASSLVQNYGYTF
TRBD1	-	TRBV2	TRBJ2-3	TGTGCCAGCAGACCGGGACAGGGGTCAGATACGCAGTATTTT	CASRPGQGSDTQYF
-	-	TRBV6-5	TRBJ1-2	TGTGCCAGCAGTTCCACGAGTTATGGCTACACCTTC	CASSSTSYGYTF
-	few	TRBV15	TRBJ1-1	TGTGCCACCAGCAGAGATTGGGCCGAAGCTTTCTTT	CATSRDWAEAFF
-	-	TRBV15	TRBJ1-4	TGTGCCACCAGCGGGGGAAACAGGGCACCTAATGAAAAACTGTTTTTT	CATSGGNRAPNEKLFF